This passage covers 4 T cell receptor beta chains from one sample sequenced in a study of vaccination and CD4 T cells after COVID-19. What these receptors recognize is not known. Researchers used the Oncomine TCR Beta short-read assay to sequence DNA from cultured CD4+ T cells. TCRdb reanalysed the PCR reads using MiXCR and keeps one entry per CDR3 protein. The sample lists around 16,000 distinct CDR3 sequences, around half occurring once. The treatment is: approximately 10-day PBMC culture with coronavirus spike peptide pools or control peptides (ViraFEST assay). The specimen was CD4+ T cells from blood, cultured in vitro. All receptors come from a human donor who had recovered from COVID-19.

The CDR3 DNA sequence: TGTGCCAGCAGCTTCCAGGGGGAAGCTTTCTTT. Protein: CASSFQGEAFF. The chain couples TRBV7-9 to TRBJ1-1; TRBD1 is a possible D gene (6 bases). Per the germline V gene, CDR1 is SEHNR and CDR2 is FQNEAQ (reference sequence). The CDR3 consists of 11 residues. V gave up 3 bases and J gave up 8 bases, with 7 bases separating them.

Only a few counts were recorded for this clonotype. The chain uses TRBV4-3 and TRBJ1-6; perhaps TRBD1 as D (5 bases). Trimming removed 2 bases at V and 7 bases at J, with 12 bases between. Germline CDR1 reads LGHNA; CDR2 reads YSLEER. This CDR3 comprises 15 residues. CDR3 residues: CASSQQRDGNSPLHF. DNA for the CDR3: TGCGCCAGCAGCCAACAACGGGACGGGAATTCACCCCTCCACTTT.

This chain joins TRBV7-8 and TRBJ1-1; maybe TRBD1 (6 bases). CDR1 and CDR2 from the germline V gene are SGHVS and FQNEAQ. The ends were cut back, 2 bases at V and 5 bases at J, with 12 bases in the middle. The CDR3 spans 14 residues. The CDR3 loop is CASSLSRGSTEAFF. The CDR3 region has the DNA TGTGCCAGCAGCTTAAGCAGGGGTAGTACTGAAGCTTTCTTT.

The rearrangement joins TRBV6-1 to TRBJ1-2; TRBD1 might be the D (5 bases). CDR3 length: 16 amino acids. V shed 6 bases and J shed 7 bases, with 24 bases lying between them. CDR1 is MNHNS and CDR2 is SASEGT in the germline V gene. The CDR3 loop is CASSLKLSGSVRGYTF. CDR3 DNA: TGTGCCAGCAGCCTAAAGTTATCAGGGTCGGTGCGTGGCTACACCTTC.